This note documents a single T cell receptor (beta chain) sequence. The data were obtained in a study of blood T cell repertoires in COVID-19. Trimming left V 2 bases short and J 4 bases short, with 6 bases between. The CDR3 is 13 amino acids. The assay was immunoSEQ multiplex PCR, and TCRdb's table has in-frame clones only and misses some. The sample carries roughly 120,000 clones, approximately 80% recorded once. The receptor comes from a woman between 65 and 79 years old with acute or convalescent COVID-19. The chain has TRBV12-3 or TRBV12-4 and TRBJ2-4, with D hard to call. Material: peripheral blood. The chain's CDR3 is CASSLIEKNIQYF. The DNA of the CDR3 is TGTGCCAGCAGTTTAATAGAGAAAAACATTCAGTACTTC.